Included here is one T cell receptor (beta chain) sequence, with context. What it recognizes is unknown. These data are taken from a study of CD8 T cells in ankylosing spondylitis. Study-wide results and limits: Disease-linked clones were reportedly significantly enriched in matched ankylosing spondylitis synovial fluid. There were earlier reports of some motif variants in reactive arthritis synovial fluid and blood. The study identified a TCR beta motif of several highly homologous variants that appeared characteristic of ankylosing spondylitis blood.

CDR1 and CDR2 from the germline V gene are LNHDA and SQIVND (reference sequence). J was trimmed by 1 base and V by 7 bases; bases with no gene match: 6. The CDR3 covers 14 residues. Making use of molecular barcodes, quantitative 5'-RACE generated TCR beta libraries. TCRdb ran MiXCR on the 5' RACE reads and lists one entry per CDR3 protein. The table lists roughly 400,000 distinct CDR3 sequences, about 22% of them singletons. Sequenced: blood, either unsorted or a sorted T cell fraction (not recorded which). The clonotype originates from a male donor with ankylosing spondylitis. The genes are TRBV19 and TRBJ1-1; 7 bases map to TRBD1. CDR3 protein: CASTPTGQNTEAFF. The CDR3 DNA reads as TGTGCCAGTACCCCGACAGGGCAGAACACTGAAGCTTTCTTT.